These 26 T cell receptor beta chains came from one sample sequenced in a study of cytomegalovirus exposure and HLA in healthy donors. PCR primers comprised 60 Vbeta and 13 Jbeta primers. Repertoires were generated with immunoSEQ multiplex PCR, while TCRdb's copy carries only in-frame clones and drops some. This table holds 180,000 or so clones, roughly 72% found once. The sequenced sample consisted of PBMCs. The receptor source for this set is a woman in her twenties or thirties in good health and CMV-seropositive.

V is TRBV9 and J is TRBJ2-1; 11 positions match TRBD2. The CDR3 sequence is 16 residues long. Germline loops: CDR1 SGDLS, CDR2 YYNGEE. Losses at the gene ends were 4 bases for V and 4 bases for J; bases not matched to a gene: 7. The CDR3 here is CASSPIAGGPYNEQFF. In DNA, the CDR3 is TGTGCCAGCAGCCCCATAGCGGGAGGGCCGTACAATGAGCAGTTCTTC.

The chain joins TRBV6-1 to TRBJ1-2, with 9 bases fitting TRBD1. The CDR3 extends over 15 amino acids. V lost 5 bases to trimming and J lost 0 bases; unmatched junction nucleotides: 4. The V gene's germline CDR1 is MNHNS and CDR2 SASEGT. The CDR3 coding sequence is TGTGCCAGCAGTTTCACAGGGGGCGCTAACTATGGCTACACCTTC. Its translation: CASSFTGGANYGYTF.

The chain uses TRBV7-2 and TRBJ2-7; 13 bases line up with TRBD2. The length of the CDR3 is 16 residues. Germline CDR1 SGHTA, CDR2 FQGNSA. V shed 4 bases, J shed 2 bases, and the junction held 5 bases outside the gene matches. In DNA form, the CDR3 reads TGTGCCAGCAGCTGGGGACTAGCGGGGACAACCTACGAGCAGTACTTC. Translated, it gives CASSWGLAGTTYEQYF.

The chain carries TRBV5-6 and TRBJ1-5; a weak D match, TRBD1 (5 bases). V lost 0 bases and J 0 bases, leaving 16 bases between the germline ends. The length of the CDR3 is 18 residues. Germline V gene sequence: CDR1 SGHDT, CDR2 YYEEEE. CDR3 protein: CASSLGGDSLYSNQPQHF. CDR3 sequence (DNA): TGTGCCAGCAGCTTGGGAGGGGACTCTCTATATAGCAATCAGCCCCAGCATTTT.

The chain uses TRBV19 and TRBJ1-2; D is undetermined. CDR3 length equals 14 residues. V lost 5 bases, J lost 4 bases, and 14 bases lay in between. Germline V lookup: CDR1 LNHDA, CDR2 SQIVND (reference sequence). CDR3 bases: TGTGCCAGTAGTTTCGAGGGATTGAGCTATGGCTACACCTTC. Its protein is CASSFEGLSYGYTF.

The V gene is TRBV27, the J gene TRBJ1-1; a possible D gene is TRBD1 (5 bases). The CDR3 runs 13 residues. The ends were cut back, 4 bases at V and 4 bases at J, with 10 bases in the middle. Germline CDR1 is MNHEY and CDR2 is SMNVEV (reference sequence). This chain's CDR3 is CASSSGLLTEAFF. The CDR3 region has the DNA TGTGCCAGCAGTTCAGGGTTGCTCACTGAAGCTTTCTTT.

The gene calls are TRBV7-8 and TRBJ2-7, with TRBD1 identical over 7 bases. The V and J ends lost 3 bases and 3 bases, in that order; junction bases with no gene match: 5. The germline V gene encodes CDR1 SGHVS and CDR2 FQNEAQ. This CDR3 has 14 residues. Here the CDR3 DNA reads TGTGCCAGCAGCTTGACAGGGTCCGGCTACGAGCAGTACTTC. This encodes CASSLTGSGYEQYF. The entire variable domain, with the rest obtained from reference TRBV7-8 and TRBJ2-7, is as follows: GAGVSQSPRYKVAKRGQDVALRCDPISGHVSLFWYQQALGQGPEFLTYFQNEAQLDKSGLPSDRFFAERPEGSVSTLKIQRTQQEDSAVYLCASSLTGSGYEQYFGPGTRLTVT.

The chain uses TRBV10-3 and TRBJ1-2, with a possible D match to TRBD1 (5 bases). Germline V gene sequence: CDR1 ENHRY, CDR2 SYGVKD. CDR3 length: 20 residues. V lost 8 bases, J lost 0 bases, and 31 bases lay in between. The CDR3 nucleotides read TGTGCCATCGCAGGTCGACGCGACAGCCCCTTTCTATTAGCTAACTATGGCTACACCTTC. Its protein is CAIAGRRDSPFLLANYGYTF.

The J gene is TRBJ2-7, the V gene TRBV7-2, with TRBD1 identical over 8 bases. V trimming: 5 bases; J trimming: 0 bases; junction bases outside the gene matches: 3. Looked up from germline, CDR1 is SGHTA and CDR2 is FQGNSA. There are 14 residues in the CDR3. The CDR3 DNA reads TGTGCCAGCAGCCGTACAGGGGGCTCCTACGAGCAGTACTTC. It is translated as CASSRTGGSYEQYF.

The chain couples TRBV27 to TRBJ2-5; 8 bases match TRBD1. With V trimmed by 3 bases and J by 5 bases, 2 bases remained unmatched. Per the germline V gene, CDR1 is MNHEY and CDR2 is SMNVEV (reference sequence). This CDR3 is built from 13 residues. The CDR3 nucleotides are TGTGCCAGCAGTTTTCGACAGGGGGAGACCCAGTACTTC. It translates to CASSFRQGETQYF.

This chain joins TRBV15 and TRBJ2-7, with TRBD2 as a possible D gene (5 bases). With 3 bases removed from V and 2 bases from J, the gap between germline ends came to 11 bases. The CDR3 spans 14 residues. Germline CDR1 LNHNV, CDR2 YYDKDF (reference sequence). The CDR3 sequence: CATSRGVPPYEQYF. DNA for the CDR3: TGTGCCACCAGCAGGGGAGTCCCCCCCTACGAGCAGTACTTC.

The DNA of the CDR3 is TGCGCCAGTCACCGGGATACGAACACTGAAGCTTTCTTT. It is translated as CASHRDTNTEAFF. The chain combines TRBV5-1 with TRBJ1-1; the D is unclear. The CDR3 covers 13 residues. V lost 8 bases and J lost 1, with 12 bases in between. Germline loops: CDR1 SGHRS, CDR2 YFSETQ.

V is TRBV2 and J is TRBJ1-1; no reliable D call. Germline CDR1 reads SNHLY; CDR2 reads FYNNEI. There are 10 residues in the CDR3. CDR3: CGASSTEAFF. The CDR3 DNA follows: TGTGGGGCCAGTAGCACTGAAGCTTTCTTT.

The genes are TRBV28 and TRBJ2-7, with unresolved D. V lost 1 base to trimming and J lost 5 bases, with 12 bases between them. Germline lookup yields CDR1 MDHEN and CDR2 SYDVKM. This CDR3 region has 14 residues. The CDR3 sequence is CASSLFAGLHEQYF. As DNA, the CDR3 is TGTGCCAGCAGTTTATTTGCAGGTCTCCACGAGCAGTACTTC.

This clone has a handful of counts. The chain is built from TRBV7-9 and TRBJ1-1; the D gene is possibly TRBD1 (5 bases). Germline V CDR1 and CDR2: SEHNR, FQNEAQ (reference sequence). The CDR3 is 15 amino acids. The V and J ends lost 5 bases and 2 bases respectively, with 15 bases between them. The CDR3: CASSQTQGQNTEAFF. CDR3 in DNA: TGTGCCAGCAGCCAAACTCAGGGCCAAAACACTGAAGCTTTCTTT.

This clone was counted once. The genes are TRBV19 and TRBJ1-4; TRBD1 matches at 7 bases. CDR1 LNHDA and CDR2 SQIVND come from the germline V gene (reference sequence). Trimming cost V 5 bases and J 0 bases; bases outside gene matches: 3. CDR3 length equals 15 residues. The CDR3 DNA reads TGTGCCAGTAGTGTAGGGACAGCAACTAATGAAAAACTGTTTTTT. It encodes CASSVGTATNEKLFF.

This chain links TRBV2 with TRBJ1-4, with 8 bases aligning to TRBD1. CDR1 SNHLY and CDR2 FYNNEI come from the germline V gene. V lost 7 bases and J lost 5; bases outside the gene matches: 3. The CDR3 totals 13 residues. The CDR3 loop reads CASTGQGNEKLFF. In nucleotides, the CDR3 is TGTGCCAGCACCGGACAGGGCAATGAAAAACTGTTTTTT.

The CDR3 region is CASSQEGDFGQTPSGANVLTF. In DNA form, the CDR3 reads TGCGCCAGCAGCCAAGAGGGGGATTTCGGACAGACACCCTCTGGGGCCAACGTCCTGACTTTC. This chain links TRBV4-3 with TRBJ2-6; possible D gene TRBD1, 6 bases. Germline CDR1 reads LGHNA; CDR2 reads YSLEER. V lost 0 bases, J lost 0 bases, and 21 bases lay in between. The CDR3 is made up of 21 amino acids.

The CDR3 bases are TGTGCCAGCAGTTGGTTTCCCCCGGGAACGGTTGGAAACACCATATATTTT. It translates to CASSWFPPGTVGNTIYF. This chain links TRBV27 with TRBJ1-3; D call uncertain. The V and J ends lost 4 bases and 3 bases respectively, with 19 bases between them. Germline V gives CDR1 MNHEY, CDR2 SMNVEV (reference sequence). This CDR3 has 17 residues.

The chain has TRBV27 and TRBJ2-7; no reliable D call. Per the germline V gene, CDR1 is MNHEY and CDR2 is SMNVEV (reference sequence). Trimming shortened V by 4 bases and J by 3 bases, and 4 bases separated the two germline ends. This CDR3 comprises 11 residues. The CDR3 spells CASSSVYEQYF. The CDR3 DNA sequence: TGTGCCAGCAGTTCCGTCTACGAGCAGTACTTC.

The chain combines TRBV27 with TRBJ2-5; 8 bases fit TRBD1. V lost 6 bases, J lost 5 bases, and 8 bases stayed unmatched. Germline assignment: CDR1 MNHEY and CDR2 SMNVEV (reference sequence). This CDR3 comprises 14 residues. CDR3 in amino acids: CASRDRVAPETQYF. The CDR3 DNA reads as TGTGCCAGCAGGGACAGGGTAGCTCCGGAGACCCAGTACTTC.

The chain recombines TRBV7-2 with TRBJ2-7; 8 bases are a match to TRBD2. Per germline, CDR1 SGHTA and CDR2 FQGNSA. V shed 4 bases, J shed 0 bases, and the junction held 8 bases outside the gene matches. The CDR3 length is 16 residues. CDR3 sequence: CASSSYPSGSSYEQYF. The CDR3 DNA is TGTGCCAGCAGCTCCTACCCTAGCGGGTCCTCCTACGAGCAGTACTTC.

The chain recombines TRBV30 with TRBJ2-7; D not certain. Trimming pared 2 bases from V and 5 bases from J, leaving 10 bases between. This CDR3 contains 12 residues. In germline, CDR1 is GTSNPN, CDR2 SVGIG (reference sequence). The CDR3 DNA follows: TGTGCCTGGAGTCCCAACGTAGACGAGCAGTACTTC. Translation: CAWSPNVDEQYF. The variable domain in full, completed from reference TRBV30 and TRBJ2-7, reads SQTIHQWPATLVQPVGSPLSLECTVEGTSNPNLYWYRQAAGRGLQLLFYSVGIGQISSEVPQNLSASRPQDRQFILSSKKLLLSDSGFYLCAWSPNVDEQYFGPGTRLTVT.

The CDR3 loop is CAWSGGAGTDTQYF. Here the CDR3 DNA reads TGTGCCTGGAGCGGGGGGGCCGGCACAGATACGCAGTATTTT. The chain couples TRBV30 to TRBJ2-3, with TRBD2 matching over 8 bases. Trimming removed 3 bases from V and 1 base from J; junction bases left unmatched: 3. The CDR3 runs 14 residues. Per the germline V gene, CDR1 is GTSNPN and CDR2 is SVGIG (reference sequence).

The genes are TRBV7-9 and TRBJ2-7; D remains unclear. V was pared by 1 base and J by 2 bases, with 3 bases between. Germline values: CDR1 SEHNR, CDR2 FQNEAQ (reference sequence). This CDR3 has 12 amino acids. The CDR3 sequence is CASSLGAYEQYF. For the CDR3, the DNA is TGTGCCAGCAGCTTAGGAGCCTACGAGCAGTACTTC.

This chain uses TRBV30 with TRBJ1-1; possible D gene TRBD1, 6 bases. The CDR3 is made up of 14 amino acids. Per the germline V gene, CDR1 is GTSNPN and CDR2 is SVGIG (reference sequence). Trimming cost V 3 bases and J 5 bases, with 16 bases left between them. The CDR3 loop reads CAWSGGATGTEAFF. CDR3 sequence (DNA): TGTGCCTGGAGCGGGGGGGCTACGGGGACTGAAGCTTTCTTT.